What follows are 14 T cell receptor beta chains derived from one specimen sequenced in a study of blood T cell dynamics during melanoma immunotherapy. The time point: pre-treatment baseline. Some clones are missing from TCRdb's copy, which holds only in-frame ones; the method was immunoSEQ multiplex PCR. The sample consists of 9,900 or so clones, over 75% of them appearing once. The specimen was blood, collected from a patient treated with checkpoint blockade. The receptors here all came from a human donor with melanoma.

In DNA, the CDR3 is TGTGCCAGCAGCTTAGATCGGGGGACTAGCTCCTACGAGCAGTACTTC. This encodes CASSLDRGTSSYEQYF. This sequence joins TRBV7-9 and TRBJ2-7, with 8 nucleotides matching TRBD2. Germline trimming cut 1 base from V and 0 bases from J; bases unmatched to any gene: 5. The CDR3 sequence is 16 residues long. The V gene's germline CDR1 is SEHNR and CDR2 FQNEAQ (reference sequence).

The genes are TRBV7-9 and TRBJ2-3; 7 bases agree with TRBD2. CDR1 and CDR2 from the germline V gene are SEHNR and FQNEAQ (reference sequence). Losses at the gene ends were 8 bases for V and 0 bases for J; bases not matched to a gene: 5. This CDR3 is built from 14 residues. In nucleotides, the CDR3 is TGTGCCAGCGCGGGAGAGTCGAGCACAGATACGCAGTATTTT. Translated: CASAGESSTDTQYF.

The chain has TRBV30 and TRBJ1-2, with 8 bases aligning to TRBD1. Germline V gene lookup returns CDR1 GTSNPN and CDR2 SVGIG (reference sequence). The CDR3 is made up of 16 amino acids. With 0 bases clipped from V and 5 bases from J, the junction kept 11 bases outside the gene matches. The CDR3 nucleotides are TGTGCCTGGAGTGTGCCGGGACAGGTCAGAAATTATGGCTACACCTTC. Its translation is CAWSVPGQVRNYGYTF. Looking up the rest from reference TRBV30 and TRBJ1-2 gives the full variable domain: SQTIHQWPATLVQPVGSPLSLECTVEGTSNPNLYWYRQAAGRGLQLLFYSVGIGQISSEVPQNLSASRPQDRQFILSSKKLLLSDSGFYLCAWSVPGQVRNYGYTFGSGTRLTVV.

The V and J genes are TRBV7-9 and TRBJ1-1; D perhaps matches TRBD1 (5 bases). CDR1 SEHNR and CDR2 FQNEAQ come from the germline V gene (reference sequence). V lost 5 bases and J 6 bases, leaving 13 bases between the germline ends. The CDR3 sequence is 13 residues long. Written as DNA, the CDR3 is TGTGCCAGCAGCGCATTGACAGAGGCTGAAGCTTTCTTT. Its translation: CASSALTEAEAFF.

This rearrangement joins TRBV5-5 to TRBJ2-7, with a weak D call TRBD1 (5 bases). Germline CDR1 SGHKS, CDR2 YYEKEE (reference sequence). The CDR3 contains 16 residues. Trimming pared 0 bases from V and 2 bases from J, leaving 15 bases between. For the CDR3, the DNA is TGTGCCAGCAGCTTGGCCCTCTCGACAGCCACCTACGAGCAGTACTTC. Protein sequence: CASSLALSTATYEQYF.

CDR3: CASSSEAGLQGDGYTF. As DNA, the CDR3 is TGTGCCAGCAGCTCCGAGGCGGGATTACAGGGGGATGGCTACACCTTC. The chain recombines TRBV7-6 with TRBJ1-2, with TRBD1 matching over 8 bases. CDR3 length: 16 amino acids. Unmatched junction bases numbered 13, after V lost 4 bases and J lost 6 bases. CDR1 is SGHVS, CDR2 FNYEAQ, per germline.

This chain links TRBV5-4 with TRBJ2-7; 11 bases are shared with TRBD1. V dropped 3 bases and J dropped 4; count of bases not matched to a gene: 6. This CDR3 has 15 residues. Germline V CDR1 and CDR2: SGHNT, YYREEE (reference sequence). This CDR3 is CASSSPGQGEYEQYF. CDR3 nucleotides: TGTGCCAGCAGCTCGCCGGGACAGGGGGAGTACGAGCAGTACTTC.

The V gene is TRBV5-1, the J gene TRBJ1-2; 7 bases match TRBD1. Trimming took 4 bases from V and 2 from J; bases not matched to a gene: 5. CDR3 length: 14 residues. Germline V gene lookup returns CDR1 SGHRS and CDR2 YFSETQ. For the CDR3, the DNA is TGCGCCAGCAGCCTGGGGACAGCCAACTATGGCTACACCTTC. This gives the protein CASSLGTANYGYTF.

The genes are TRBV5-1 and TRBJ1-4; TRBD1 is a possible D gene (6 bases). Per germline, CDR1 SGHRS and CDR2 YFSETQ. This CDR3 region has 17 residues. Trimming removed 4 bases at V and 3 bases at J, with 19 bases between. Here the CDR3 DNA reads TGCGCCAGCAGCGTCGGCGGGGGGCTTAGGTCTAATGAAAAACTGTTTTTT. Translated, it gives CASSVGGGLRSNEKLFF.

CDR3 residues: CASSQWTSGYPGETQYF. In DNA form, the CDR3 reads TGTGCCAGCAGCCAGTGGACTAGCGGCTACCCCGGGGAGACCCAGTACTTC. The chain couples TRBV14 to TRBJ2-5, with TRBD2 matching over 10 bases. Germline V lookup: CDR1 SGHDN, CDR2 FVKESK. Trimming cost V 3 bases and J 5 bases; bases outside gene matches: 12. The CDR3 runs to 17 residues.

The CDR3 protein is CASYSWAGAYNEQFF. The CDR3, as DNA: TGCGCCAGCTACTCCTGGGCCGGGGCCTACAATGAGCAGTTCTTC. V gene TRBV5-1 combines with J gene TRBJ2-1; maybe TRBD2 (5 bases). Looked up from germline, CDR1 is SGHRS and CDR2 is YFSETQ. This CDR3 has 15 amino acids. The ends were cut back, 7 bases at V and 2 bases at J, with 16 bases in the middle.

V usage is TRBV5-5 and J usage is TRBJ1-2; TRBD1 aligns across 7 bases. Per the germline V gene, CDR1 is SGHKS and CDR2 is YYEKEE (reference sequence). The junction had 3 bases not matched to a gene; V was cut back by 0 bases and J by 4 bases. The CDR3 covers 14 residues. Written as DNA, the CDR3 is TGTGCCAGCAGCTTGGGACAGGGAGTCTATGGCTACACCTTC. This encodes CASSLGQGVYGYTF.

In this sample, this clone turned up a few times. The chain combines TRBV19 with TRBJ1-1; D might be TRBD1 (5 bases). The germline V and J ends were trimmed by 7 bases and 3 bases, with 12 bases remaining between them. CDR1 is LNHDA, CDR2 SQIVND, per germline (reference sequence). This CDR3 has 13 amino acids. CDR3 region: CASTRDFYTEAFF. CDR3 coding DNA: TGTGCCAGTACCCGGGACTTTTACACTGAAGCTTTCTTT.

This clone showed up just once. The chain links TRBV7-9 to TRBJ2-1; D remains ambiguous. The CDR3 length is 14 residues. Germline values: CDR1 SEHNR, CDR2 FQNEAQ (reference sequence). V lost 5 bases, J lost 8 bases, and 16 bases lay in between. The CDR3 DNA reads TGTGCCAGCAGCCCAAGAAATAAGGTAGATGAGCAGTTCTTC. It specifies CASSPRNKVDEQFF.